This T cell receptor beta chain appears in the sequencing data of a study of CXCR3-negative and CXCR3-positive naive CD8 T cells. Study-wide findings and caveats: Post-cryopreservation CXCR3 expression was partly diminished, and the bulk of assays employed fresh PBMCs. Similar levels of surface CD5 were seen between naive subsets; TCR strength was inferred from TRB CDR3 properties. Naive cells that were CXCR3-positive had more hydrophobic TRB CDR3s (compared with CXCR3-negative naive cells).

UMI-labeled TRB cDNA libraries were prepared by 5' RACE. TCRdb re-called the 5' RACE reads; every CDR3 protein appears as one record, without DNA. The specimen's table records around 66,000 distinct CDR3 sequences. Among CD8+ T cells, naive ones were CD45RO-CCR7+CD27+CD95-. The V gene's germline CDR1 is LNHNV and CDR2 YYDKDF (reference sequence). There are 13 residues in the CDR3. Worth noting for this clonotype: The antigen remains undetermined.

The clonotype originates from a human donor in good health. Some clones in this sample may be carry-over from other donors' samples. The chain carries TRBV15 and TRBJ1-2. Sequencing used naive CXCR3+ CD8+ T cells from blood. Described subset: CD45RO-CCR7+CD27+CD95- naive CD8+ T cells expressing CXCR3 (TNR3+). CDR3 amino acids: CATSSQENYGYTF.